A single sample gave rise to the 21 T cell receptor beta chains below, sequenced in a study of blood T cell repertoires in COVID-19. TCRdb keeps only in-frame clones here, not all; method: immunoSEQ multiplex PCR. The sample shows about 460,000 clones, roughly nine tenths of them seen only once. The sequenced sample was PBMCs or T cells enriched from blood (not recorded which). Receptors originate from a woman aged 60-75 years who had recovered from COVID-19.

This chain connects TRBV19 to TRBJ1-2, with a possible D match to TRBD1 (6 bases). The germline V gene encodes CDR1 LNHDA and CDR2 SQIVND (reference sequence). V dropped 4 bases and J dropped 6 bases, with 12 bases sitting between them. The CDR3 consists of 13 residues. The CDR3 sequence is CASSRGQGNGYTF. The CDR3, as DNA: TGTGCCAGTAGTAGAGGGCAGGGGAATGGCTACACCTTC.

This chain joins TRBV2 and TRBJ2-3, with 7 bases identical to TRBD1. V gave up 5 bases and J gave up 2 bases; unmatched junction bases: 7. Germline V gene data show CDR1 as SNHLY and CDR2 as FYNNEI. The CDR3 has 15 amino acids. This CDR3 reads CASSSSQGVTDTQYF. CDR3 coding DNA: TGTGCCAGCAGTAGTAGTCAGGGGGTCACAGATACGCAGTATTTT.

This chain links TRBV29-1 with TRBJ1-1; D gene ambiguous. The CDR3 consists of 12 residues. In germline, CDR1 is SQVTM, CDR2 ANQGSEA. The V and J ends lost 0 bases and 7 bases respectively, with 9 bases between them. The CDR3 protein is CSVEDLSGEAFF. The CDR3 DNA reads TGCAGCGTTGAAGATCTAAGTGGTGAAGCTTTCTTT.

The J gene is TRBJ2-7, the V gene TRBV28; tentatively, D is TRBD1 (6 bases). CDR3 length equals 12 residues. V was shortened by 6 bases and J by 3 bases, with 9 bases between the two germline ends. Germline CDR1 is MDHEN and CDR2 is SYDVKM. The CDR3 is CASSRGHYEQYF. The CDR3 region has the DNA TGTGCCAGCAGCAGGGGCCACTACGAGCAGTACTTC.

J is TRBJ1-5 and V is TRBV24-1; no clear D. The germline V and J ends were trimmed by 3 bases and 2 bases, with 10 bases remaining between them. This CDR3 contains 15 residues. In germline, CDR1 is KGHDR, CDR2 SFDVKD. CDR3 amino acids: CATSDGGGGNQPQHF. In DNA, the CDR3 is TGTGCCACCAGTGATGGAGGTGGAGGCAATCAGCCCCAGCATTTT.

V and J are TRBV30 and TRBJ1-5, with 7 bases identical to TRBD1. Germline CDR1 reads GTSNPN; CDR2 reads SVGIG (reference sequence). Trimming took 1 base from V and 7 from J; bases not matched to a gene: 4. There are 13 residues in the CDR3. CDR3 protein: CAWSGQGEQPQHF. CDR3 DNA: TGTGCCTGGAGTGGACAGGGAGAACAGCCCCAGCATTTT.

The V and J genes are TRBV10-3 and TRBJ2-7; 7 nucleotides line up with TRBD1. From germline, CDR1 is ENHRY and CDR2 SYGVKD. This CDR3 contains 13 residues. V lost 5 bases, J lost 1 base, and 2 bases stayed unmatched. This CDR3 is CAISRTGSYEQYF. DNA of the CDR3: TGTGCCATCAGTCGGACAGGATCCTACGAGCAGTACTTC.

CDR3 coding DNA: TGTGCCAGCAGGGGGCGGGGGATCACAGATACGCAGTATTTT. Amino acid sequence: CASRGRGITDTQYF. V and J are TRBV2 and TRBJ2-3; 7 nucleotides agree with TRBD2. Per the germline V gene, CDR1 is SNHLY and CDR2 is FYNNEI. The length of the CDR3 is 14 residues. J lost 2 bases, V lost 6 bases, and 5 bases had no gene match.

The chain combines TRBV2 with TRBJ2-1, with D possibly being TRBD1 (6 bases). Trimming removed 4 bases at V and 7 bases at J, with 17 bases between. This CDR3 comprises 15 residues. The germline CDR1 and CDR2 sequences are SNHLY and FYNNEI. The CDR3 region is CASSGGLSGRNEQFF. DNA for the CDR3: TGTGCCAGCAGTGGGGGGCTATCGGGGCGGAATGAGCAGTTCTTC.

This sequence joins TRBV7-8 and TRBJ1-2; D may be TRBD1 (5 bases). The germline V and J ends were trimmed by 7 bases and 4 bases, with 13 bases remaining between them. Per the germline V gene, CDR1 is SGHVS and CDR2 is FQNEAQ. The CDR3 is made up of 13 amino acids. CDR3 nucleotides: TGTGCCAGCACCGGGGGGACGGGCTATGGCTACACCTTC. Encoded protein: CASTGGTGYGYTF.

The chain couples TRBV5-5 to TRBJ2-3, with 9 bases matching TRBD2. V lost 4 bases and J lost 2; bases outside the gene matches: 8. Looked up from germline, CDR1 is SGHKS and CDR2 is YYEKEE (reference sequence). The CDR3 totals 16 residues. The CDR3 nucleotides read TGTGCCAGCAGCCTGATGGCGGGGGGGGCCACAGATACGCAGTATTTT. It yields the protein CASSLMAGGATDTQYF.

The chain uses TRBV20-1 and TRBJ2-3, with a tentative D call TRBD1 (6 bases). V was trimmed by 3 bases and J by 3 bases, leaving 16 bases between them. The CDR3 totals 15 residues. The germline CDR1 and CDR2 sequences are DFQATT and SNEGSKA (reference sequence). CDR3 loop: CSASGVDSRTDTQYF. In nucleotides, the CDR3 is TGCAGTGCTAGTGGGGTGGACAGTAGGACAGATACGCAGTATTTT.

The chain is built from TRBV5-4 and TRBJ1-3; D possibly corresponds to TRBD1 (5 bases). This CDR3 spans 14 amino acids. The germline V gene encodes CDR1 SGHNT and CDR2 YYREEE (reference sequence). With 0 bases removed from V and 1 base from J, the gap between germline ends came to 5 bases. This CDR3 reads CASSLEGSGNTIYF. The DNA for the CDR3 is TGTGCCAGCAGCTTGGAGGGGTCTGGAAACACCATATATTTT. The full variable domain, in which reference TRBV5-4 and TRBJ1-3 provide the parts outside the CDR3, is ETGVTQSPTHLIKTRGQQVTLRCSSQSGHNTVSWYQQALGQGPQFIFQYYREEENGRGNFPPRFSGLQFPNYSSELNVNALELDDSALYLCASSLEGSGNTIYFGEGSWLTVV.

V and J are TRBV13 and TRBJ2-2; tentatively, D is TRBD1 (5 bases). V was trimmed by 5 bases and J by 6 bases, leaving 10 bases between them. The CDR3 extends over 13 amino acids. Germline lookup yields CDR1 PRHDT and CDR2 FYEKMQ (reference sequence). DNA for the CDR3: TGTGCCAGCAGCCTCAGGGTAGCCGGGGAGCTGTTTTTT. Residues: CASSLRVAGELFF.

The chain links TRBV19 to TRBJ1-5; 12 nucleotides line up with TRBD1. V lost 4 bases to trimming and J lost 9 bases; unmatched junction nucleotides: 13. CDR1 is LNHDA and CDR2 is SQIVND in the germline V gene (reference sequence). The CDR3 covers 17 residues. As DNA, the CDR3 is TGTGCCAGTAGTAAGGGACAGGGGGCATCCGACAAATGGCCCCAGCATTTT. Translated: CASSKGQGASDKWPQHF. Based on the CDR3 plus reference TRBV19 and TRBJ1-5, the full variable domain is DGGITQSPKYLFRKEGQNVTLSCEQNLNHDAMYWYRQDPGQGLRLIYYSQIVNDFQKGDIAEGYSVSREKKESFPLTVTSAQKNPTAFYLCASSKGQGASDKWPQHFGDGTRLSIL.

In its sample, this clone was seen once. CDR3 DNA sequence: TGCGCCAGCAGCCAAGATAGGTTAACCGGGACAGGGGGTCATTCACCCCTCCACTTT. Translation gives CASSQDRLTGTGGHSPLHF. This chain uses TRBV4-1 with TRBJ1-6, with 11 bases identical to TRBD1. Germline V gene data show CDR1 as MGHRA and CDR2 as YSYEKL. CDR3 size: 19 residues. J lost 8 bases, V lost 0 bases, and 12 bases had no gene match.

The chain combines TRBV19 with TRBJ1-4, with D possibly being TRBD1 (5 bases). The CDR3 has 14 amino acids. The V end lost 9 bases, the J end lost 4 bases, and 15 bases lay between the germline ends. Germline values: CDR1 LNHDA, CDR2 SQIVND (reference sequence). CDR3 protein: CARRGRDFNEKLFF. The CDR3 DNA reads TGTGCCAGGAGGGGACGGGACTTTAATGAAAAACTGTTTTTT.

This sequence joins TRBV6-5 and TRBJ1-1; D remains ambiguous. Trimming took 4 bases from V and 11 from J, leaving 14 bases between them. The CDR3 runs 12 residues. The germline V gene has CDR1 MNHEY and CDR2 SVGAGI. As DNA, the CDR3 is TGTGCCAGCAGTTTATACGGCGGCATGGCTTTCTTT. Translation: CASSLYGGMAFF.

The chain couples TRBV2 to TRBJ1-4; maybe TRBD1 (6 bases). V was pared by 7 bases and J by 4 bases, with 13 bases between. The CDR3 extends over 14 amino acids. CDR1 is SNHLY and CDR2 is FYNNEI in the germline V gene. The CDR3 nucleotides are TGTGCCAGCACGATTACAGGGTTTAATGAAAAACTGTTTTTT. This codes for CASTITGFNEKLFF.

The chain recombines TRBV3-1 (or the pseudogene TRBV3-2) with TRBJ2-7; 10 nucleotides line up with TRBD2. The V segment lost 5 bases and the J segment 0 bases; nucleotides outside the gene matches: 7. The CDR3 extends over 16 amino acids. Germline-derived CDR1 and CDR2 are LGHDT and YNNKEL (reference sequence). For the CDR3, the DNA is TGTGCCAGCAGCAGACTGGGACTAGCGTCCTCCTACGAGCAGTACTTC. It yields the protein CASSRLGLASSYEQYF.

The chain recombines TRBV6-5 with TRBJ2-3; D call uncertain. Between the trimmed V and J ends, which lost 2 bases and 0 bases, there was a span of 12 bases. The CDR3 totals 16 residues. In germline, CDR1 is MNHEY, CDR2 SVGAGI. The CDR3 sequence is CASSYRGSTSTDTQYF. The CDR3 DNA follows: TGTGCCAGCAGTTACCGAGGCAGCACTAGCACAGATACGCAGTATTTT.